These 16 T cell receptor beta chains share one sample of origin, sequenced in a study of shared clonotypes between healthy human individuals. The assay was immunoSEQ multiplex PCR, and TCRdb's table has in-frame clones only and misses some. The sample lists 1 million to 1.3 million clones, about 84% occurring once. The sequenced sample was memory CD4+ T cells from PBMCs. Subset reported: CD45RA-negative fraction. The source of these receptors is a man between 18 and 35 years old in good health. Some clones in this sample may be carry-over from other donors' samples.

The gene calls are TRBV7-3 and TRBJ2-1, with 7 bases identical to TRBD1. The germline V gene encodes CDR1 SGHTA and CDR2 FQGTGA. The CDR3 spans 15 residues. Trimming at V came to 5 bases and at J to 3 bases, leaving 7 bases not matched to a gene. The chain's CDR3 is CASSRSTGIYNEQFF. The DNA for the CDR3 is TGTGCCAGCAGCCGTTCGACAGGGATCTACAATGAGCAGTTCTTC.

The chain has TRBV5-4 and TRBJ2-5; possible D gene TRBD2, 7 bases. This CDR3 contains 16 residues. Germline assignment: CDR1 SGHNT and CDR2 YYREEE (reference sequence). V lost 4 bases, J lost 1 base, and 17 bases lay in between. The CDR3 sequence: CASSPPGRGPQETQYF. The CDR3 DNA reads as TGTGCCAGCAGCCCCCCTGGGCGGGGGCCCCAAGAGACCCAGTACTTC.

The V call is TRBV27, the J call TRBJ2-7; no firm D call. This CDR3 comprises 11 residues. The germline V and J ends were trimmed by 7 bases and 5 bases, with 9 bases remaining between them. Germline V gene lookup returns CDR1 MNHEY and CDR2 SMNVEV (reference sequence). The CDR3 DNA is TGTGCCAGCAAGTCAAGAGACGAGCAGTACTTC. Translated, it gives CASKSRDEQYF.

In DNA form, the CDR3 reads TGTGCCAGCGGGGGCCTTAGGGCCTATGGCTACACCTTC. Its protein product is CASGGLRAYGYTF. V and J are TRBV27 and TRBJ1-2; D perhaps matches TRBD1 (6 bases). Germline V gene sequence: CDR1 MNHEY, CDR2 SMNVEV (reference sequence). This CDR3 comprises 13 residues. Trimming left V 8 bases short and J 4 bases short, with 14 bases between.

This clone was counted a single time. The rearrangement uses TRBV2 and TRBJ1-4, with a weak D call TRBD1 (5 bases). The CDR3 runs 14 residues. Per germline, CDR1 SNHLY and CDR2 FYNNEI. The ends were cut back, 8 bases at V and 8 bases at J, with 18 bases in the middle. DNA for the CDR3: TGTGCCAGCTTAGTTAGGGAGGGGAGCGAAAAACTGTTTTTT. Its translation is CASLVREGSEKLFF.

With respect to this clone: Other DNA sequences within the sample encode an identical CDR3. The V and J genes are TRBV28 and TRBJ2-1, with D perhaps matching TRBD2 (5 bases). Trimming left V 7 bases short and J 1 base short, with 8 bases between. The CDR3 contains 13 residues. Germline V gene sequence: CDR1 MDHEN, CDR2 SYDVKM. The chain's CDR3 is CASIRGSYNEQFF. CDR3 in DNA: TGTGCCAGCATTCGGGGTTCCTACAATGAGCAGTTCTTC.

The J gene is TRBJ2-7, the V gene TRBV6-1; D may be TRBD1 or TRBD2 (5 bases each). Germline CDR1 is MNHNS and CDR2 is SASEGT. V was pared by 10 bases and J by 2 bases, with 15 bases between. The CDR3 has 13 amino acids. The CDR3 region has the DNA TGTGCCACCGGGACGGAATTTGCCTACGAGCAGTACTTC. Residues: CATGTEFAYEQYF.

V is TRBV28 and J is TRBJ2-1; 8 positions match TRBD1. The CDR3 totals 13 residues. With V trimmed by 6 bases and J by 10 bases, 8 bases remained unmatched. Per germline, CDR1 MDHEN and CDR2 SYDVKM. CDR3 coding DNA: TGTGCCAGCAGGATTCAGGGGGCAGGGGAGCAGTTCTTC. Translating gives CASRIQGAGEQFF.

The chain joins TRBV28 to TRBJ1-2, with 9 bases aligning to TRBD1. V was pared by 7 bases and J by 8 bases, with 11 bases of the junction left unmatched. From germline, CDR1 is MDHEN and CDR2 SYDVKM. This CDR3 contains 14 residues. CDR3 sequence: CASIIPGQGSGYTF. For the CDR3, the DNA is TGTGCCAGCATTATTCCGGGACAGGGAAGCGGCTACACCTTC.

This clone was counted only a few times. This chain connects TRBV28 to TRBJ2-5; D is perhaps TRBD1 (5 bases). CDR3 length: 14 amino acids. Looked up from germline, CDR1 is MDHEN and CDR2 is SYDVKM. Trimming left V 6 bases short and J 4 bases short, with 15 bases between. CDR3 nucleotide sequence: TGTGCCAGCAGCACAACCAGGGAAGGAGAGACCCAGTACTTC. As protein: CASSTTREGETQYF.

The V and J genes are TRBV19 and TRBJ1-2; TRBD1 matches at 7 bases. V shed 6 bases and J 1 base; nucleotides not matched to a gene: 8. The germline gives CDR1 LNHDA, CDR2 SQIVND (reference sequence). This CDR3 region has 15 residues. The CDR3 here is CASSWGTDINYGYTF. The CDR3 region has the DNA TGTGCCAGTAGCTGGGGGACAGATATTAACTATGGCTACACCTTC.

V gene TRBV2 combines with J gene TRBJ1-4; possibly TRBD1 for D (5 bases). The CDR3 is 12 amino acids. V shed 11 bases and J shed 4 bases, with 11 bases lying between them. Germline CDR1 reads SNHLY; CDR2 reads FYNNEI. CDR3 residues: CAGRGDNEKLFF. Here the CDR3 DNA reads TGTGCCGGGCGGGGGGATAATGAAAAACTGTTTTTT.

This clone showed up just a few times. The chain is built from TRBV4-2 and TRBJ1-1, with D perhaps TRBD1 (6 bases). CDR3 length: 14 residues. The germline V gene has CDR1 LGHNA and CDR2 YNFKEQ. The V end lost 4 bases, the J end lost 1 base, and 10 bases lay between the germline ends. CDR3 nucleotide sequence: TGTGCCAGCAGCCTCACAGGGACGAACACTGAAGCTTTCTTT. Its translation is CASSLTGTNTEAFF.

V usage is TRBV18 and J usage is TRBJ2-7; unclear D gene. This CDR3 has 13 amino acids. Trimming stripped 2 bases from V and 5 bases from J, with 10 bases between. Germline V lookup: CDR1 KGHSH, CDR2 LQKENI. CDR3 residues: CASSPTGLDEQYF. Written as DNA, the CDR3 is TGTGCCAGCTCACCAACCGGGCTGGACGAGCAGTACTTC.

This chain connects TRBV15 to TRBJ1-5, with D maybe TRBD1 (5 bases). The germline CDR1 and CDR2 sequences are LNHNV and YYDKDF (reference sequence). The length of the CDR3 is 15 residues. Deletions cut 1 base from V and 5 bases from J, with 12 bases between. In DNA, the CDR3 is TGTGCCACCAGCAGAGGGGGACGGCGAGATCAGCCCCAGCATTTT. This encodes CATSRGGRRDQPQHF.

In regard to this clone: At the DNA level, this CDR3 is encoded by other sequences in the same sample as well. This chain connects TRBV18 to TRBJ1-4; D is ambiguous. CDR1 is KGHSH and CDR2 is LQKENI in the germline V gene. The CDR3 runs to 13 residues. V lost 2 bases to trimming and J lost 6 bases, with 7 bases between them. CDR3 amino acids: CASSPGRDEKLFF. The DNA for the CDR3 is TGTGCCAGCTCACCAGGGAGGGATGAAAAACTGTTTTTT.